The TCR beta chain under discussion was sequenced for a study of CD8 T cells in ankylosing spondylitis. Study results and caveats: Made up of eight highly homologous variants, a TCR beta motif appeared characteristic of ankylosing spondylitis blood.

TCRdb re-analysed the 5' RACE reads in MiXCR, keeping a single row per CDR3 protein. The sample has 100,000 to 150,000 distinct CDR3 sequences; under 20% are singletons. With 7 bases removed from V and 1 base from J, the gap between germline ends came to 10 bases. CDR1 and CDR2 from the germline V gene are MNHEY and SMNVEV (reference sequence). The length of the CDR3 is 13 residues. This clonotype occurred a few times. What it binds is not known. The clonotype originates from a male donor with ankylosing spondylitis. The sequenced material came from blood, either unsorted or a sorted T cell fraction (not recorded which). V gene TRBV27 combines with J gene TRBJ1-1; possibly TRBD1 for D (5 bases). The CDR3 nucleotides read TGTGCCAGCACCACGACAGCGAACACTGAAGCTTTCTTT. Its translation is CASTTTANTEAFF.